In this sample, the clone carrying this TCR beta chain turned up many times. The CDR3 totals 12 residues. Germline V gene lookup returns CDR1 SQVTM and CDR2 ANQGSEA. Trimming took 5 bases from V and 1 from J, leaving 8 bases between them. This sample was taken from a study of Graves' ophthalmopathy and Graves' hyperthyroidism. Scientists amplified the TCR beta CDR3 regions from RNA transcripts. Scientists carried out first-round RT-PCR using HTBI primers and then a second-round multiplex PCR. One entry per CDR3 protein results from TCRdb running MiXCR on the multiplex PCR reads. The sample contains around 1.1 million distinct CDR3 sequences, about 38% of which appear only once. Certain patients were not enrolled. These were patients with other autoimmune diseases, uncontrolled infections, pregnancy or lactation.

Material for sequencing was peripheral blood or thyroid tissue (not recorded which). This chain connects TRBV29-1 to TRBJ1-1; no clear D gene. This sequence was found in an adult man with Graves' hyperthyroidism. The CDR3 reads CSVRHPNTEAFF. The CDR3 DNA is TGCAGCGTTAGGCACCCGAACACTGAAGCTTTCTTT.